A single sample is the source of the 13 T cell receptor beta chains below, sequenced in a study of siplizumab effects on memory and regulatory T cells. Sequencing used immunoSEQ multiplex PCR; TCRdb keeps in-frame clones, though not all of them. The sample consists of about 91,000 clones, about 96% of them appearing once. Sequenced sample: naive CD4+ T cells sorted from blood. The receptors stem from a human donor in good health.

This chain connects TRBV9 to TRBJ2-3; D tentatively fits TRBD1 or TRBD2 (6 bases each). Trimming stripped 4 bases from V and 6 bases from J, with 15 bases between. CDR3 size: 14 residues. Germline V CDR1 and CDR2: SGDLS, YYNGEE. CDR3 region: CASSNAWGADTQYF. CDR3 coding DNA: TGTGCCAGCAGCAACGCTTGGGGGGCCGATACGCAGTATTTT.

V is TRBV7-6 and J is TRBJ2-3; no reliable D call. The length of the CDR3 is 12 residues. CDR1 is SGHVS and CDR2 is FNYEAQ in the germline V gene. V was pared by 4 bases and J by 3 bases, with 5 bases between. Here the CDR3 reads CASSSSTDTQYF. CDR3 nucleotides: TGTGCCAGCAGCTCATCTACAGATACGCAGTATTTT.

The V gene is TRBV18, the J gene TRBJ2-6; D is perhaps TRBD1 or TRBD2 (6 bases each). Germline CDR1 KGHSH, CDR2 LQKENI. The CDR3 spans 15 residues. The V end was cut by 6 bases, the J end by 1 base, with 10 bases between. CDR3 amino acids: CASSKGGSGANVLTF. The CDR3, as DNA: TGTGCCAGCTCGAAGGGGGGATCTGGGGCCAACGTCCTGACTTTC. The variable domain in full, with the rest retrieved from reference TRBV18 and TRBJ2-6, is NAGVMQNPRHLVRRRGQEARLRCSPMKGHSHVYWYRQLPEEGLKFMVYLQKENIIDESGMPKERFSAEFPKEGPSILRIQQVVRGDSAAYFCASSKGGSGANVLTFGAGSRLTVL.

This clone was observed a handful of times. The rearrangement links TRBV5-1 to TRBJ1-1, with D possibly being TRBD1 (6 bases). Germline CDR1 reads SGHRS; CDR2 reads YFSETQ. Trimming took off 4 bases at V and 2 bases at J, with 9 bases between the two ends. The CDR3 runs 13 residues. CDR3 in DNA: TGCGCCAGCAGCCTACAGGGCAACACTGAAGCTTTCTTT. It codes for CASSLQGNTEAFF.

V usage is TRBV7-9 and J usage is TRBJ2-7, with 7 bases identical to TRBD2. CDR1 is SEHNR and CDR2 is FQNEAQ in the germline V gene (reference sequence). Trimming removed 5 bases from V and 6 bases from J; junction bases left unmatched: 4. The CDR3 totals 12 residues. The CDR3 DNA reads TGTGCCAGCAGCACCTCTAGCGGCGAGCAGTACTTC. Translating it yields CASSTSSGEQYF.

The gene calls are TRBV5-4 and TRBJ2-3, with D possibly TRBD1 on 5 matching bases. V shed 0 bases and J shed 1 base, with 9 bases lying between them. Germline V CDR1 and CDR2: SGHNT, YYREEE (reference sequence). CDR3 length equals 15 residues. This CDR3 is CASSLGGIGTDTQYF. As DNA, the CDR3 is TGTGCCAGCAGCTTGGGGGGCATCGGCACAGATACGCAGTATTTT.

The DNA of the CDR3 is TGTGCCAGCACACACACGGAGCGCTCTGGAAACACCATATATTTT. It is translated as CASTHTERSGNTIYF. V and J are TRBV6-6 and TRBJ1-3; D is unclear. CDR3 size: 15 residues. V was clipped by 7 bases and J by 0 bases, with 13 bases between them. Germline V gene sequence: CDR1 MNHNY, CDR2 SVGAGI (reference sequence).

The V gene is TRBV4-3, the J gene TRBJ2-1; no reliable D call. Trimming pared 0 bases from V and 4 bases from J, leaving 25 bases between. This CDR3 comprises 20 residues. The germline V gene encodes CDR1 LGHNA and CDR2 YSLEER. The CDR3 loop is CASSQENIGFFGVSYNEQFF. For the CDR3, the DNA is TGCGCCAGCAGCCAAGAGAATATCGGTTTTTTTGGGGTCTCTTACAATGAGCAGTTCTTC.

This rearrangement joins TRBV2 to TRBJ2-3; D not certain. The CDR3 has 13 amino acids. From germline, CDR1 is SNHLY and CDR2 FYNNEI. The V and J ends lost 3 bases and 4 bases respectively, with 8 bases between them. In DNA, the CDR3 is TGTGCCAGCAGTGATTCCGGCCCAGATACGCAGTATTTT. This codes for CASSDSGPDTQYF.

This clone came up once. This rearrangement joins TRBV5-8 to TRBJ2-1; D might be TRBD2 (6 bases). V was cut by 5 bases and J by 5 bases, with 11 bases left in between. This CDR3 region has 13 residues. Germline V gene sequence: CDR1 SGHTS, CDR2 YDEGEE. The CDR3 nucleotides read TGTGCCAGCAGAGCGGGCCTCGACAATGAGCAGTTCTTC. Protein: CASRAGLDNEQFF.

This rearrangement joins TRBV7-8 to TRBJ2-7; 8 nucleotides match TRBD2. V lost 1 base, J lost 3 bases, and 5 bases stayed unmatched. The CDR3 loop spans 15 amino acids. CDR1 and CDR2 from the germline V gene are SGHVS and FQNEAQ. Here the CDR3 DNA reads TGTGCCAGCAGCTTAGACGCGGGGGGCCACTACGAGCAGTACTTC. Its protein is CASSLDAGGHYEQYF.

The chain couples TRBV7-2 to TRBJ2-5; D might be TRBD1 (6 bases). Germline CDR1 and CDR2: SGHTA and FQGNSA. The CDR3 totals 17 residues. Trimming cost V 1 base and J 5 bases, with 20 bases left between them. The DNA for the CDR3 is TGTGCCAGCAGCTTAGGCCAGGGGTGGCCCGAGGGGGAGACCCAGTACTTC. This sequence encodes CASSLGQGWPEGETQYF.

The V call is TRBV18, the J call TRBJ2-1, with TRBD1 matching over 8 bases. V was pared by 5 bases and J by 3 bases, with 3 bases of the junction left unmatched. The germline gives CDR1 KGHSH, CDR2 LQKENI. The CDR3 covers 14 residues. CDR3 nucleotide sequence: TGTGCCAGCTCATCCGGGACAGGCTACAATGAGCAGTTCTTC. This translates into CASSSGTGYNEQFF.